This T cell receptor beta chain was identified during a study of spatial heterogeneity in lung cancer. TCRdb independently ran MiXCR on the 5' RACE reads; one entry per CDR3 protein. The sample has 40,000 or so distinct CDR3 sequences, 3.1% seen once. Time point noted: sample taken at primary tumor resection. The CDR3 sequence is 17 residues long. The germline CDR1 and CDR2 sequences are MNHNS and SASEGT. Trimming pared 0 bases from V and 0 bases from J, leaving 11 bases between. This clonotype was detected many times. The sequences come from normal lung tissue next to the tumor, collected at surgery. This sequence originates from a male donor with early-stage non-small cell lung cancer. The chain employs TRBV6-1 and TRBJ2-2, with a weak D call TRBD1 (7 bases). The CDR3 loop is CASSEAPGGSNTGELFF. Here the CDR3 DNA reads TGTGCCAGCAGTGAAGCCCCAGGGGGGTCGAACACCGGGGAGCTGTTTTTT.